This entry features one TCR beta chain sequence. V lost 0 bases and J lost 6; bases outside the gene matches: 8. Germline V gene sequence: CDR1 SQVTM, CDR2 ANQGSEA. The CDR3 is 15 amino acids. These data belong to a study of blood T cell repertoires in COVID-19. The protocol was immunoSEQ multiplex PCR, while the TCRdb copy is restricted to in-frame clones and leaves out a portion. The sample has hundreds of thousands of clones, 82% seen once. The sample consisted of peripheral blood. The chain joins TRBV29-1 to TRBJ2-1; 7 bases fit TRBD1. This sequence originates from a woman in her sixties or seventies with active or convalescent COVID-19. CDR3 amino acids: CSVEDSGTVANEQFF. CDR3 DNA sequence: TGCAGCGTTGAAGATTCCGGGACAGTTGCCAATGAGCAGTTCTTC.